The clone carrying this T cell receptor beta chain has a single count. The V end was cut by 4 bases, the J end by 6 bases, with 14 bases between. This CDR3 has 14 amino acids. Germline lookup yields CDR1 SGHVS and CDR2 FNYEAQ. The data belong to a study of control samples from healthy donors and cancer patients. Clones were read by immunoSEQ multiplex PCR, and TCRdb kept only the in-frame ones, dropping some. The sample has 25,000 to 30,000 clones; almost 85% are singletons. The chain uses TRBV7-6 and TRBJ2-3; either TRBD1 or TRBD2 may supply D (5 bases each). Sequenced sample: PBMCs. This TCR was sampled from a woman in her sixties or seventies with head and neck cancer. CDR3 residues: CASSSGATADTQYF. In DNA form, the CDR3 reads TGTGCCAGCAGCTCCGGGGCCACGGCTGATACGCAGTATTTT.